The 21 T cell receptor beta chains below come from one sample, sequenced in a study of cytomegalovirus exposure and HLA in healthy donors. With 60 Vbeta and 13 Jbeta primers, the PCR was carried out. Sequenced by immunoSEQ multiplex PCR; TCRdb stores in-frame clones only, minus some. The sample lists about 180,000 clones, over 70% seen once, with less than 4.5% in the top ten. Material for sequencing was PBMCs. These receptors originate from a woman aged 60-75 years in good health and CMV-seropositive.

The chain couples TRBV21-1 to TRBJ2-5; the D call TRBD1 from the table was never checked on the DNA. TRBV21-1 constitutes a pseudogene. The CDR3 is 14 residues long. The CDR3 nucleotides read TGTGCCAGCAGCCAGCAGGGGTCTCTAGAGACCCAGTACTTC. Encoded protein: CASSQQGSLETQYF.

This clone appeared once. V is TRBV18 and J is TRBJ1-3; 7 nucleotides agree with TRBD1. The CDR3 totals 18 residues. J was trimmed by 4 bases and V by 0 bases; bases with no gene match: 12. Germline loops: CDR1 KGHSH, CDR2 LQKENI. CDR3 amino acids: CASSPPGAGGNHGNTIYF. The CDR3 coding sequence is TGTGCCAGCTCACCACCGGGTGCAGGGGGAAATCACGGAAACACCATATATTTT.

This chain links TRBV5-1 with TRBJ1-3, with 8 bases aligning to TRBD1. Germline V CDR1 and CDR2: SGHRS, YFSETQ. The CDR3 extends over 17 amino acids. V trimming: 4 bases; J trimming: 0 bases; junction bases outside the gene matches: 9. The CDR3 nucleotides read TGCGCCAGCAGCCCGGGGGACAGGCGATACTCTGGAAACACCATATATTTT. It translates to CASSPGDRRYSGNTIYF.

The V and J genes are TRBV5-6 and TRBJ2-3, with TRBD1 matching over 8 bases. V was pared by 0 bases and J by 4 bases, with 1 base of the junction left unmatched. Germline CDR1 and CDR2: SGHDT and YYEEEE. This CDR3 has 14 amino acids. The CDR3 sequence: CASSLGQGSDTQYF. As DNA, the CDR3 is TGTGCCAGCAGCTTGGGACAGGGGTCAGATACGCAGTATTTT.

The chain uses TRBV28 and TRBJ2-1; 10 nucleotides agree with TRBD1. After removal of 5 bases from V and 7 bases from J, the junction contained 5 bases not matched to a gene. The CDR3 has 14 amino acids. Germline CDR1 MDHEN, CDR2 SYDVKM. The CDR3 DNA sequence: TGTGCCAGCAGTCCAGGGACAGGGGAGAATGAGCAGTTCTTC. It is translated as CASSPGTGENEQFF.

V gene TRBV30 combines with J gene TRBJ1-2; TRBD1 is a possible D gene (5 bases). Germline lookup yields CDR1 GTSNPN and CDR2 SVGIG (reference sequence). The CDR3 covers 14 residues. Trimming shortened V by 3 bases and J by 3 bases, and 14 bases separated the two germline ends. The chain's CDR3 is CAWRFGADYYGYTF. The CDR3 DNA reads TGTGCCTGGAGGTTTGGGGCAGACTACTATGGCTACACCTTC.

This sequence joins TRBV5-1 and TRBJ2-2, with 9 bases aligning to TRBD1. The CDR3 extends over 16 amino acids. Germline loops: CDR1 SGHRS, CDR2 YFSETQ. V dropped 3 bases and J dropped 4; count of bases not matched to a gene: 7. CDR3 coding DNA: TGCGCCAGCAGCTACAACAGGGGGCGAGGCACCGGGGAGCTGTTTTTT. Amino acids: CASSYNRGRGTGELFF.

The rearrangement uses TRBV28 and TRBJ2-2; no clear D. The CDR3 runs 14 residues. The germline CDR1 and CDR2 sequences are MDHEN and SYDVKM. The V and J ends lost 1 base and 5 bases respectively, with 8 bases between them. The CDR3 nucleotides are TGTGCCAGCAGTTTATCTAGACTGACCGGGGAGCTGTTTTTT. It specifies CASSLSRLTGELFF.

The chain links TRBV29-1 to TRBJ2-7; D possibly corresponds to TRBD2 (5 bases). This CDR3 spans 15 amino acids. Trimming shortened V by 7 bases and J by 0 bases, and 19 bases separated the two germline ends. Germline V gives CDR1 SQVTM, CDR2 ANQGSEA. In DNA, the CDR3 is TGCAGCGCTGAGGTGATGGGCAGCGGCTCCTACGAGCAGTACTTC. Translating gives CSAEVMGSGSYEQYF.

CDR3 sequence: CASSKNGGTGELFF. The CDR3 DNA reads as TGTGCCAGTAGCAAGAACGGGGGGACCGGGGAGCTGTTTTTT. This chain joins TRBV19 and TRBJ2-2; 7 bases are a match to TRBD2. V dropped 6 bases and J dropped 5; count of bases not matched to a gene: 6. The germline V gene has CDR1 LNHDA and CDR2 SQIVND (reference sequence). The CDR3 sequence is 14 residues long.

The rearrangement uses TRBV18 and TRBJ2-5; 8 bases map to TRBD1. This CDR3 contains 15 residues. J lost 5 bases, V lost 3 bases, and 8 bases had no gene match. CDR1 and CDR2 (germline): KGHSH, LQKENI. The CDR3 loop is CASSPRTGYGETQYF. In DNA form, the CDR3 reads TGTGCCAGCTCACCCCGGACAGGGTATGGGGAGACCCAGTACTTC.

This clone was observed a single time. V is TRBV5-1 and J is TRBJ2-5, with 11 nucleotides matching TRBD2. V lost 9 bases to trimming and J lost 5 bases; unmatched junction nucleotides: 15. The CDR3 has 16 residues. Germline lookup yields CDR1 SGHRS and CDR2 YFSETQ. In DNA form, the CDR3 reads TGCGCCACCCACGCGGGACTAGCGGTGGCAGGGGAGACCCAGTACTTC. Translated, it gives CATHAGLAVAGETQYF.

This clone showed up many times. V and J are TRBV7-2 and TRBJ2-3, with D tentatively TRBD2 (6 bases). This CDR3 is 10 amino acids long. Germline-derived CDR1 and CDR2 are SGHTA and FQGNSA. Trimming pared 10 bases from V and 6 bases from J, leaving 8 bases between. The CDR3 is CATRGDTQYF. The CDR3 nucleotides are TGTGCCACCCGGGGGGATACGCAGTATTTT.

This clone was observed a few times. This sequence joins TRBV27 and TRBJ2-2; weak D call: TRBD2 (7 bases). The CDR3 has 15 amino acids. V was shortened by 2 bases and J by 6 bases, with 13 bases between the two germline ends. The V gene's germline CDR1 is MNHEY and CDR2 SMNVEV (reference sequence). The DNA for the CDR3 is TGTGCCAGCAGTTTAGTGGGGGGGCGCGCCGGGGAGCTGTTTTTT. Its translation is CASSLVGGRAGELFF.

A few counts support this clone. CDR3: CASSFRGTDTQYF. The DNA for the CDR3 is TGTGCCAGCAGTTTCCGGGGCACAGATACGCAGTATTTT. J is TRBJ2-3 and V is TRBV28; D remains unclear. The CDR3 sequence is 13 residues long. V lost 3 bases and J 1 base, leaving 5 bases between the germline ends. Looked up from germline, CDR1 is MDHEN and CDR2 is SYDVKM.

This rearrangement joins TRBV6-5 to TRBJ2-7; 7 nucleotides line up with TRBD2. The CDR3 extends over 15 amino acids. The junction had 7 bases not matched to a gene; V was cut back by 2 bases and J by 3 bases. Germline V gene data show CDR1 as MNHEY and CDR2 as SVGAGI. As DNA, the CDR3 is TGTGCCAGCAGTTACCCTTTGGGGGGGAGCTACGAGCAGTACTTC. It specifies CASSYPLGGSYEQYF.

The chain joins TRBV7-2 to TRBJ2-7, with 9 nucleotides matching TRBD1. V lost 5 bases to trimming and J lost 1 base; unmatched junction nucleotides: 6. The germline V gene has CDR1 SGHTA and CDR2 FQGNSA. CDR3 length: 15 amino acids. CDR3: CASSLRDRVSYEQYF. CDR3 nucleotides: TGTGCCAGCAGCCTTCGGGACAGGGTATCCTACGAGCAGTACTTC.

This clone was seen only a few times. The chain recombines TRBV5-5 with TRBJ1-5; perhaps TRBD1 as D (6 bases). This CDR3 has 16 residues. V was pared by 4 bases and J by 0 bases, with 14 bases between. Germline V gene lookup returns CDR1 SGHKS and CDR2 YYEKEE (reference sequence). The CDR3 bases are TGTGCCAGCAGCGACGGACAGACCCATAGCAATCAGCCCCAGCATTTT. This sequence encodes CASSDGQTHSNQPQHF.

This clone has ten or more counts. The CDR3 region has the DNA TGTGCCAGCAGCTTGGGGCTAGCGACAGATACGCAGTATTTT. Translating it yields CASSLGLATDTQYF. The rearrangement uses TRBV5-4 and TRBJ2-3; D perhaps matches TRBD2 (6 bases). Germline lookup yields CDR1 SGHNT and CDR2 YYREEE (reference sequence). V gave up 0 bases and J gave up 3 bases, with 8 bases separating them. The CDR3 is 14 residues long.

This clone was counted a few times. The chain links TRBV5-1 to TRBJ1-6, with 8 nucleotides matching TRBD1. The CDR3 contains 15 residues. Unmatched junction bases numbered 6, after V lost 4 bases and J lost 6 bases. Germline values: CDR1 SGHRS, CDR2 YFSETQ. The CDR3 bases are TGCGCCAGCAGCCGCACAACAGGGGGTAATTCACCCCTCCACTTT. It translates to CASSRTTGGNSPLHF.

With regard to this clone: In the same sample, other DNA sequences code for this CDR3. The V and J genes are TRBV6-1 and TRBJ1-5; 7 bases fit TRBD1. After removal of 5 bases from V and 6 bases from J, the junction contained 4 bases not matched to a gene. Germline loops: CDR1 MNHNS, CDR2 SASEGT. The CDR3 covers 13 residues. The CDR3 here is CASSRQGGQPQHF. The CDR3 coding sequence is TGTGCCAGCAGTAGACAGGGTGGTCAGCCCCAGCATTTT.